A selection of T cell receptor beta chains follows, all from one sample in a study of spatial heterogeneity in lung cancer. TCRdb re-called the 5' RACE reads through MiXCR, storing one row per CDR3 protein. The table includes some 54,000 distinct CDR3 sequences, about 7.4% detected once. The sample consisted of PBMCs, taken at follow-up. The receptors stem from a female donor with early-stage non-small cell lung cancer. Both conserved end residues are part of each CDR3. Each record gives: V gene, D gene, clone size, J gene, CDR3 protein, CDR3 DNA. D genes are given only for firm matches. Clone sizes are given selectively: once, few, many, or a class where the clone is expanded.

V: TRBV20-1
D: TRBD1
size: many
J: TRBJ1-2
CDR3: CSARDLRTGDYGYTF
DNA: TGCAGTGCTAGAGATCTACGGACAGGGGACTATGGCTACACCTTC

V: TRBV7-2
D: NA
size: few
J: TRBJ1-2
CDR3: CASSLGPSREYGYTF
DNA: TGTGCCAGCAGCTTAGGACCGTCCCGAGAGTATGGCTACACCTTC

V: TRBV6-2/TRBV6-3
D: TRBD2
size: NA
J: TRBJ2-7
CDR3: CASRRYVAGSTYEQYF
DNA: TGTGCCAGCAGGCGGTACGTAGCGGGGTCCACCTACGAGCAGTACTTC

V: TRBV12-3/TRBV12-4
D: NA
size: NA
J: TRBJ1-1
CDR3: CASRDDTFWAFF
DNA: TGTGCCAGCAGGGACGACACCTTTTGGGCTTTCTTT

V: TRBV7-2
D: NA
size: many
J: TRBJ2-2
CDR3: CASSSSPVSALRAGELFF
DNA: TGTGCCAGCAGCTCGAGTCCAGTATCGGCATTACGGGCCGGGGAGCTGTTTTTT

V: TRBV10-3
D: NA
size: NA
J: TRBJ2-3
CDR3: CAISESGGGTQYF
DNA: TGTGCCATCAGTGAGTCAGGGGGAGGTACGCAGTATTTT

V: TRBV12-5
D: NA
size: few
J: TRBJ2-7
CDR3: CASGLSFYEQYF
DNA: TGTGCTAGTGGTCTCTCCTTCTACGAGCAGTACTTC

V: TRBV29-1
D: NA
size: few
J: TRBJ1-4
CDR3: CSAGTPGEKLFF
DNA: TGCAGCGCTGGGACACCGGGGGAAAAACTGTTTTTT

V: TRBV15
D: NA
size: many
J: TRBJ2-5
CDR3: CATSRQPLVETQYF
DNA: TGTGCCACCAGCCGACAGCCTTTAGTTGAGACCCAGTACTTC

V: TRBV12-3/TRBV12-4
D: NA
size: many
J: TRBJ1-6
CDR3: CASSFGGSPLHF
DNA: TGTGCCAGCAGTTTTGGTGGGTCACCCCTCCACTTT

V: TRBV12-3/TRBV12-4
D: NA
size: many
J: TRBJ1-5
CDR3: CASVGESGQPQHF
DNA: TGTGCCAGCGTGGGGGAGAGCGGTCAGCCCCAGCATTTT

V: TRBV4-1
D: TRBD1
size: few
J: TRBJ2-1
CDR3: CASKPLGTGNYNEQFF
DNA: TGCGCCAGCAAACCCCTGGGGACAGGGAACTACAATGAGCAGTTCTTC

V: TRBV4-1
D: TRBD1
size: NA
J: TRBJ1-5
CDR3: CASSLGGQGGQPQHF
DNA: TGCGCCAGCAGCCTCGGGGGACAGGGAGGACAGCCCCAGCATTTT

V: TRBV5-1
D: NA
size: NA
J: TRBJ1-2
CDR3: CASSLSPNYGYTF
DNA: TGCGCCAGCAGCTTGAGTCCTAACTATGGCTACACCTTC

V: TRBV5-1
D: NA
size: NA
J: TRBJ2-2
CDR3: CASRQEANTGELFF
DNA: TGCGCCAGCAGGCAGGAAGCGAACACCGGGGAGCTGTTTTTT

V: TRBV7-9
D: TRBD2
size: few
J: TRBJ2-1
CDR3: CASSQTSGDPDEQFF
DNA: TGTGCCAGCAGTCAGACTAGCGGGGACCCCGATGAGCAGTTCTTC

V: TRBV7-3
D: NA
size: many
J: TRBJ1-1
CDR3: CASSPRAGDTEAFF
DNA: TGTGCCAGCAGTCCCCGTGCGGGGGACACTGAAGCTTTCTTT

V: TRBV5-1
D: NA
size: NA
J: TRBJ1-2
CDR3: CASSLAETNYGYTF
DNA: TGCGCCAGCAGCTTGGCTGAGACTAACTATGGCTACACCTTC

V: TRBV27
D: NA
size: NA
J: TRBJ2-3
CDR3: CASSLSAGLYTDTQYF
DNA: TGTGCCAGCAGCTTATCGGCGGGGCTATACACAGATACGCAGTATTTT

V: TRBV14
D: NA
size: few
J: TRBJ1-1
CDR3: CASSQVGSSEAFF
DNA: TGTGCCAGCAGCCAAGTGGGTTCTTCTGAAGCTTTCTTT

V: TRBV11-3
D: NA
size: few
J: TRBJ2-2
CDR3: CASSRQGGPTGELFF
DNA: TGTGCCAGCAGCCGCCAAGGGGGGCCCACCGGGGAGCTGTTTTTT

V: TRBV5-1
D: NA
size: many
J: TRBJ2-5
CDR3: CASSAVSGQETQYF
DNA: TGCGCCAGCTCCGCGGTTAGCGGCCAAGAGACCCAGTACTTC

V: TRBV5-5
D: TRBD1
size: NA
J: TRBJ2-7
CDR3: CASSFRDRASEQYF
DNA: TGTGCCAGCAGCTTCCGGGACAGGGCATCCGAGCAGTACTTC

V: TRBV20-1
D: NA
size: few
J: TRBJ1-6
CDR3: CSASLEDNSPLHF
DNA: TGCAGTGCTAGTTTGGAGGATAATTCACCCCTCCACTTT

V: TRBV20-1
D: TRBD2
size: NA
J: TRBJ2-2
CDR3: CSARSSGGHLNTGELFF
DNA: TGCAGTGCTAGGTCTAGCGGGGGCCACTTGAACACCGGGGAGCTGTTTTTT

V: TRBV5-8
D: NA
size: many
J: TRBJ2-2
CDR3: CASSLRGYTGELFF
DNA: TGTGCCAGCAGCTTGCGGGGATACACCGGGGAGCTGTTTTTT

V: TRBV27
D: TRBD1
size: few
J: TRBJ1-2
CDR3: CASSYASGTGEGGYTF
DNA: TGTGCCAGCAGTTATGCGAGTGGGACAGGGGAAGGAGGCTACACCTTC

V: TRBV27
D: NA
size: many
J: TRBJ2-3
CDR3: CASSLLGSAGAFTDTQYF
DNA: TGTGCCAGCAGTTTATTGGGTTCGGCGGGGGCCTTCACAGATACGCAGTATTTT

V: TRBV11-2
D: NA
size: few
J: TRBJ1-2
CDR3: CASSLSWQGSGYTF
DNA: TGTGCCAGCAGCTTATCGTGGCAGGGTAGCGGCTACACCTTC

V: TRBV5-6
D: NA
size: many
J: TRBJ2-5
CDR3: CASSLVQTQETQYF
DNA: TGTGCCAGCAGCTTGGTCCAGACTCAAGAGACCCAGTACTTC

V: TRBV15
D: NA
size: many
J: TRBJ1-1
CDR3: CATSRDHGNGAKAFF
DNA: TGTGCCACCAGCAGAGATCACGGGAACGGAGCCAAAGCTTTCTTT

V: TRBV20-1
D: NA
size: NA
J: TRBJ2-7
CDR3: CSARDRGGWTYEQYF
DNA: TGCAGTGCTAGAGATAGGGGGGGCTGGACCTACGAGCAGTACTTC

V: TRBV28
D: NA
size: many
J: TRBJ1-2
CDR3: CASRNARGGNGYTF
DNA: TGTGCCAGCAGGAACGCCCGGGGAGGGAATGGCTACACCTTC

V: TRBV5-1
D: TRBD2
size: NA
J: TRBJ2-3
CDR3: CASSSRTSTPTDTQYF
DNA: TGCGCCAGCAGCTCCAGGACTAGTACTCCCACAGATACGCAGTATTTT

V: TRBV6-5
D: TRBD1
size: many
J: TRBJ2-7
CDR3: CASSYRGTGGVYEQYF
DNA: TGTGCCAGCAGTTACCGCGGGACAGGGGGCGTCTACGAGCAGTACTTC

V: TRBV10-3
D: NA
size: many
J: TRBJ1-2
CDR3: CAISSLANYYGYTF
DNA: TGTGCCATCAGCTCTCTTGCAAACTACTATGGCTACACCTTC

V: TRBV7-2
D: NA
size: many
J: TRBJ2-2
CDR3: CASSSIGANTGELFF
DNA: TGTGCCAGCAGCTCGATCGGGGCGAACACCGGGGAGCTGTTTTTT